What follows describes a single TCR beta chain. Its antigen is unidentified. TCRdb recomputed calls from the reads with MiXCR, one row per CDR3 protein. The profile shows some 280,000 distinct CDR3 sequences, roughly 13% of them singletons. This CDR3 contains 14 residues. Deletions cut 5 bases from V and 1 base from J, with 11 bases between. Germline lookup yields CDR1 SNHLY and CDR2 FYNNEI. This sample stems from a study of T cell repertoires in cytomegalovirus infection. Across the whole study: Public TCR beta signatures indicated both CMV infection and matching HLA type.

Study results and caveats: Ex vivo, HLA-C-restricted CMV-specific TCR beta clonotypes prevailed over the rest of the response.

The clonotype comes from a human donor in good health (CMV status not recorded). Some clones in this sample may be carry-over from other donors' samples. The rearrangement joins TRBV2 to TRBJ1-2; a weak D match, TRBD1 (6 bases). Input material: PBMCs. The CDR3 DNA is TGTGCCAGCAGTAGGGACACGGATAACTATGGCTACACCTTC. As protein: CASSRDTDNYGYTF.